This TCR beta chain derives from a study of monozygotic twins with inflammatory bowel disease. The CDR3 consists of 11 residues. The germline gives CDR1 GTSNPN, CDR2 SVGIG (reference sequence). With the 5' RACE reads reprocessed, TCRdb shows one record per CDR3 protein and no DNA. Across about 380,000 distinct CDR3 sequences, the top ten clones capture 2.6% of the sample. This TCR came from a human donor with ulcerative colitis or Crohn's disease, or a healthy co-twin of an affected twin (not recorded which). The V and J genes are TRBV30 and TRBJ1-1. The sequenced sample was blood. The CDR3 spells CAWMMGIEAFF.